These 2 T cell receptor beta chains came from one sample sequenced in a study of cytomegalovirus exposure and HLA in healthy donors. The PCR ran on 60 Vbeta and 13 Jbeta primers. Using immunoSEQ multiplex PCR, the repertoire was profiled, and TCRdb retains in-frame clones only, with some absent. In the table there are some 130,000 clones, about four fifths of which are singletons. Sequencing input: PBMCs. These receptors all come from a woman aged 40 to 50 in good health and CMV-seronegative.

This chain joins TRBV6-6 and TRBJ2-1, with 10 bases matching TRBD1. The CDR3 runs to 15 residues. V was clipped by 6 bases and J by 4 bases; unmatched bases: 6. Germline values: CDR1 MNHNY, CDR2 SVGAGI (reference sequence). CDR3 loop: CASRAGTGVYNEQFF. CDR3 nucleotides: TGTGCCAGCAGGGCCGGGACAGGGGTTTACAATGAGCAGTTCTTC.

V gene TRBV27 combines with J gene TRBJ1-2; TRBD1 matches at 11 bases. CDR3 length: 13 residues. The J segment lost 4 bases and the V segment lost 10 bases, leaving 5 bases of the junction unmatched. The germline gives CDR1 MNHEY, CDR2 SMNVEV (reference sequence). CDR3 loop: CATWTGGGYGYTF. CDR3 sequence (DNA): TGTGCCACATGGACAGGGGGCGGCTATGGCTACACCTTC.